This T cell receptor (beta chain) was documented in a study of vaccination effects on CD4 cells after COVID-19. Turning to this clone: Its antigen is unknown.

V was shortened by 5 bases and J by 1 base, with 15 bases between the two germline ends. The CDR3 consists of 17 residues. Looked up from germline, CDR1 is SGHTA and CDR2 is FQGNSA. Produced via immunoSEQ multiplex PCR; TCRdb's table is partial and in-frame only. The data hold tens of thousands of clones, with roughly four fifths observed a single time. Isolating CD4+ T cells followed less than 11 days of culture. The vaccine given was either BNT162b2 or mRNA-1273, in two doses. The authors replaced half the medium with IL-2 medium on days 3 and 7. Sequenced here: CD4+ T cells from PBMCs cultured without peptide, sampled after COVID-19 vaccination. The receptor was isolated from a human donor who received a COVID-19 vaccine. The genes are TRBV7-2 and TRBJ2-6; a possible D gene is TRBD1 (6 bases). CDR3 sequence: CASSAPGQISGANVLTF. CDR3 nucleotide sequence: TGTGCCAGCAGCGCCCCAGGACAGATTTCTGGGGCCAACGTCCTGACTTTC. The entire variable domain, with the rest obtained from reference TRBV7-2 and TRBJ2-6, is as follows: GAGVSQSPSNKVTEKGKDVELRCDPISGHTALYWYRQSLGQGLEFLIYFQGNSAPDKSGLPSDRFSAERTGGSVSTLTIQRTQQEDSAVYLCASSAPGQISGANVLTFGAGSRLTVL.